The next 24 T cell receptor beta chains were all read from a single sample in a study of blood T cell repertoires in COVID-19. This table comes from immunoSEQ multiplex PCR, and its TCRdb copy is limited to in-frame clones, with some not included. Of approximately 340,000 clones in the sample, approximately 90% were seen once. The sequenced sample consisted of PBMCs or T cells enriched from blood (not recorded which). These receptors were collected from a woman aged 40 to 50 who had been exposed to COVID-19.

The chain combines TRBV7-2 with TRBJ2-5, with D possibly matching TRBD1 (6 bases). The ends were cut back, 5 bases at V and 0 bases at J, with 10 bases in the middle. The CDR3 length is 14 residues. Germline V gene lookup returns CDR1 SGHTA and CDR2 FQGNSA. The CDR3 sequence is CASSVQGHQETQYF. CDR3 nucleotide sequence: TGTGCCAGCAGCGTCCAGGGGCACCAAGAGACCCAGTACTTC.

The rearrangement links TRBV6-5 to TRBJ2-1; 15 bases are shared with TRBD2. The ends lost 5 bases at V and 8 bases at J; junction bases unmatched: 4. The CDR3 totals 15 residues. Looked up from germline, CDR1 is MNHEY and CDR2 is SVGAGI. CDR3 protein: CASSPGTSGRYEQFF. CDR3 coding DNA: TGTGCCAGCAGTCCGGGGACTAGCGGGAGGTATGAGCAGTTCTTC.

The chain has TRBV2 and TRBJ2-3; D perhaps matches TRBD1 (6 bases). With 4 bases removed from V and 2 bases from J, the gap between germline ends came to 16 bases. Germline values: CDR1 SNHLY, CDR2 FYNNEI. This CDR3 contains 16 residues. Written as DNA, the CDR3 is TGTGCCAGCAGTGCCCTCGGGACAAAACCCACAGATACGCAGTATTTT. Protein sequence: CASSALGTKPTDTQYF.

The chain carries TRBV6-5 and TRBJ1-2, with TRBD1 matching over 8 bases. After removal of 6 bases from V and 4 bases from J, the junction contained 7 bases not matched to a gene. This CDR3 is 14 amino acids long. CDR1 is MNHEY and CDR2 is SVGAGI in the germline V gene. The CDR3 loop reads CASRPTGQGYGYTF. The DNA for the CDR3 is TGTGCCAGCAGACCAACCGGACAGGGCTATGGCTACACCTTC.

The rearrangement links TRBV7-8 to TRBJ2-1; TRBD2 matches 13 bases. Germline V gives CDR1 SGHVS, CDR2 FQNEAQ. V trimming: 0 bases; J trimming: 0 bases; junction bases outside the gene matches: 5. CDR3 size: 19 residues. The DNA of the CDR3 is TGTGCCAGCAGCTTAGCCTCACTAGCGGGGGGGCTCTCCTACAATGAGCAGTTCTTC. This gives the protein CASSLASLAGGLSYNEQFF.

This chain uses TRBV7-2 with TRBJ1-2, with D possibly TRBD1 on 5 matching bases. The CDR3 extends over 14 amino acids. The germline CDR1 and CDR2 sequences are SGHTA and FQGNSA. V dropped 5 bases and J dropped 1 base, with 11 bases sitting between them. CDR3 coding DNA: TGTGCCAGCAGCCTGCGGACATATAACTATGGCTACACCTTC. It is translated as CASSLRTYNYGYTF.

This rearrangement joins TRBV2 to TRBJ1-2, with D possibly being TRBD1 (6 bases). Germline V lookup: CDR1 SNHLY, CDR2 FYNNEI. The CDR3 is 14 residues long. V was clipped by 3 bases and J by 5 bases, with 13 bases between them. DNA for the CDR3: TGTGCCAGCAGTGAGGATGGGACACCTTATGGCTACACCTTC. Translating it yields CASSEDGTPYGYTF.

This clone was counted a single time. V is TRBV30 and J is TRBJ2-3; 12 bases align to TRBD2. CDR3 length: 16 residues. V was pared by 4 bases and J by 0 bases, with 5 bases of the junction left unmatched. Germline CDR1 and CDR2: GTSNPN and SVGIG (reference sequence). Written as DNA, the CDR3 is TGTGCCTGGATAACTAGCGGGGGGTTTAGCACAGATACGCAGTATTTT. Protein product: CAWITSGGFSTDTQYF.

Details on this clone: In the same sample, other DNA sequences code for this CDR3. This chain uses TRBV19 with TRBJ1-1; no reliable D call. Germline lookup yields CDR1 LNHDA and CDR2 SQIVND (reference sequence). This CDR3 has 13 residues. Trimming pared 3 bases from V and 0 bases from J, leaving 5 bases between. For the CDR3, the DNA is TGTGCCAGTAGTATCAGCGTGAACACTGAAGCTTTCTTT. Its translation: CASSISVNTEAFF.

The gene calls are TRBV4-3 and TRBJ2-3; 9 bases fit TRBD2. The trim removed 5 bases at V and 0 bases at J, leaving 3 bases unmatched. Germline V CDR1 and CDR2: LGHNA, YSLEER. The CDR3 is 15 residues long. The CDR3 DNA follows: TGCGCCAGCAGCTCCAGCGGGAGGAGCACAGATACGCAGTATTTT. It is translated as CASSSSGRSTDTQYF.

The chain couples TRBV27 to TRBJ1-2, with 9 bases fitting TRBD1. The ends lost 3 bases at V and 2 bases at J; junction bases unmatched: 4. This CDR3 spans 15 amino acids. From germline, CDR1 is MNHEY and CDR2 SMNVEV (reference sequence). The CDR3 nucleotides are TGTGCCAGCAGTTTCGGGACAGGGCAAAACTATGGCTACACCTTC. As protein: CASSFGTGQNYGYTF.

The chain carries TRBV6-2 or TRBV6-3 and TRBJ1-5; 7 nucleotides match TRBD1. CDR3 length equals 16 residues. V shed 3 bases and J 0 bases; nucleotides not matched to a gene: 5. Germline lookup yields CDR1 MNHEY and CDR2 SVGEGT. CDR3 region: CASSYFQGDSNQPQHF. The CDR3 DNA is TGTGCCAGCAGTTATTTTCAGGGGGATAGCAATCAGCCCCAGCATTTT.

The rearrangement uses TRBV10-3 and TRBJ1-3, with D possibly being TRBD1 (6 bases). Germline CDR1 is ENHRY and CDR2 is SYGVKD. Between the trimmed V and J ends, which lost 2 bases and 0 bases, there was a span of 11 bases. The CDR3 is 16 residues long. CDR3 residues: CAISERQGISGNTIYF. The CDR3 bases are TGTGCCATCAGTGAGAGGCAGGGGATCTCTGGAAACACCATATATTTT.

V usage is TRBV6-4 and J usage is TRBJ2-1; D ambiguous. The ends were cut back, 5 bases at V and 0 bases at J, with 8 bases in the middle. The CDR3 contains 14 residues. Germline CDR1 reads MRHNA; CDR2 reads SNTAGT. CDR3 nucleotide sequence: TGTGCCAGCAGTCGGAGTTTCTCCTACAATGAGCAGTTCTTC. It specifies CASSRSFSYNEQFF.

This clone was counted a few times. The V call is TRBV19, the J call TRBJ2-7; no definite D call. CDR3 length: 15 residues. CDR1 is LNHDA, CDR2 SQIVND, per germline (reference sequence). V lost 3 bases and J lost 1, with 13 bases in between. As DNA, the CDR3 is TGTGCCAGTAGTATTTCCCGCGCTGCGTCCTACGAGCAGTACTTC. Translated, it gives CASSISRAASYEQYF.

The CDR3 coding sequence is TGCAGCGTCGTAAGTTCCGCTATGGACATTCAGTACTTC. It translates to CSVVSSAMDIQYF. The chain is built from TRBV29-1 and TRBJ2-4; D not certain. Germline V CDR1 and CDR2: SQVTM, ANQGSEA. The CDR3 runs 13 residues. With 6 bases removed from V and 8 bases from J, the gap between germline ends came to 17 bases.

This CDR3 is CASSQAGLGSTDTQYF. The CDR3 coding sequence is TGTGCCAGCAGCCAGGCCGGACTAGGTAGCACAGATACGCAGTATTTT. This sequence joins TRBV7-6 and TRBJ2-3; 7 bases map to TRBD2. Germline loops: CDR1 SGHVS, CDR2 FNYEAQ. The CDR3 has 16 residues. V was pared by 5 bases and J by 0 bases, with 8 bases of the junction left unmatched.

The chain joins TRBV7-2 to TRBJ1-4; D is undetermined. Trimming removed 2 bases at V and 6 bases at J, with 13 bases between. The CDR3 covers 15 residues. The germline V gene encodes CDR1 SGHTA and CDR2 FQGNSA. DNA of the CDR3: TGTGCCAGCAGCTTAAGCGTCAGAGTGGATGAAAAACTGTTTTTT. Translating gives CASSLSVRVDEKLFF.

This chain connects TRBV5-1 to TRBJ1-4; TRBD1 aligns across 10 bases. The germline CDR1 and CDR2 sequences are SGHRS and YFSETQ. The V segment lost 2 bases and the J segment 7 bases; nucleotides outside the gene matches: 11. This CDR3 is 17 amino acids long. The DNA for the CDR3 is TGCGCCAGCAGCTTAGACAGGGGGCGCGGGTCAAGTGAAAAACTGTTTTTT. It codes for CASSLDRGRGSSEKLFF.

The chain combines TRBV7-2 with TRBJ1-2, with D uncertain. V was cut by 6 bases and J by 8 bases, with 16 bases left in between. The germline gives CDR1 SGHTA, CDR2 FQGNSA. The CDR3 contains 13 residues. The CDR3 sequence is CASRQNPSRGYTF. The CDR3 DNA is TGTGCCAGCAGACAGAACCCCTCACGAGGCTACACCTTC.

This CDR3 is CASSPGLNTGELFF. In DNA form, the CDR3 reads TGTGCCAGCAGTCCGGGACTTAACACCGGGGAGCTGTTTTTT. The chain couples TRBV11-2 to TRBJ2-2; tentatively, D is TRBD2 (6 bases). The V and J ends lost 6 bases and 2 bases respectively, with 10 bases between them. In germline, CDR1 is SGHAT, CDR2 FQNNGV. The CDR3 consists of 14 residues.

This chain connects TRBV5-1 to TRBJ1-4; 8 bases match TRBD1. The CDR3 consists of 14 residues. J lost 6 bases, V lost 7 bases, and 8 bases had no gene match. Germline V gene sequence: CDR1 SGHRS, CDR2 YFSETQ. The CDR3 sequence is CASGYRGTDEKLFF. In DNA, the CDR3 is TGCGCCAGCGGTTACAGGGGGACGGATGAAAAACTGTTTTTT.

The V call is TRBV19, the J call TRBJ2-7; a weak D match, TRBD2 (6 bases). The germline CDR1 and CDR2 sequences are LNHDA and SQIVND (reference sequence). Between the trimmed V and J ends, which lost 9 bases and 3 bases, there was a span of 18 bases. CDR3 length: 14 residues. This CDR3 is CARNKVLGGYEQYF. DNA for the CDR3: TGTGCCAGAAATAAGGTCCTCGGGGGCTACGAGCAGTACTTC.

This sequence joins TRBV2 and TRBJ1-2, with no clear D. Germline V gene data show CDR1 as SNHLY and CDR2 as FYNNEI. The CDR3 length is 12 residues. Trimming took 7 bases from V and 1 from J, leaving 7 bases between them. The CDR3 loop reads CASIIGNYGYTF. CDR3 DNA sequence: TGTGCCAGCATAATCGGTAACTATGGCTACACCTTC.